A single sample gave rise to the 14 T cell receptor beta chains below, sequenced in a study of T cells after yellow fever vaccination. TCRdb fed the 5' RACE reads into MiXCR, producing one record per CDR3 protein. This table has 250,000 to 300,000 distinct CDR3 sequences, 10% to 15% appearing once. The sequencing here drew on CD4+ T cells sorted from PBMCs, taken 45 days after the yellow fever booster vaccination. The receptor source for this set is a man aged 30-40 years who received the YFV17D yellow fever vaccine.

This clonotype came up a few times. The DNA for the CDR3 is TGCAGTGCTTATACTAGCGGGAGTTATACGGAGACCCAGTACTTC. Its translation: CSAYTSGSYTETQYF. The V and J genes are TRBV20-1 and TRBJ2-5; 11 positions match TRBD2. Germline CDR1 is DFQATT and CDR2 is SNEGSKA (reference sequence). The length of the CDR3 is 15 residues. The V segment lost 5 bases and the J segment 5 bases; nucleotides outside the gene matches: 10.

A few counts support this clonotype. This chain uses TRBV28 with TRBJ2-2; 7 nucleotides match TRBD2. V lost 7 bases and J lost 4; bases outside the gene matches: 6. CDR1 MDHEN and CDR2 SYDVKM come from the germline V gene. The CDR3 consists of 14 residues. The DNA of the CDR3 is TGTGCCAGCACCATAGCGGGCGTCACCGGGGAGCTGTTTTTT. Translated, it gives CASTIAGVTGELFF.

This clonotype has only a few counts. The chain joins TRBV12-3 or TRBV12-4 to TRBJ2-7; TRBD2 matches 8 bases. The junction had 5 bases not matched to a gene; V was cut back by 4 bases and J by 6 bases. CDR3 size: 13 residues. The CDR3 reads CASSSGTRGEQYF. As DNA, the CDR3 is TGTGCCAGCAGTTCCGGGACTAGAGGCGAGCAGTACTTC.

This clonotype has only a few counts. This sequence joins TRBV11-2 and TRBJ2-4; 7 nucleotides agree with TRBD2. With 1 base clipped from V and 0 bases from J, the junction kept 12 bases outside the gene matches. In germline, CDR1 is SGHAT, CDR2 FQNNGV. The CDR3 consists of 19 residues. For the CDR3, the DNA is TGTGCCAGCAGCTTAGTGGGGGGAGGGGAAAAACTAGCCAAAAACATTCAGTACTTC. Translating it yields CASSLVGGGEKLAKNIQYF.

This clonotype was seen at least ten times. The rearrangement joins TRBV27 to TRBJ2-5, with 7 positions matching TRBD2. CDR1 and CDR2 (germline): MNHEY, SMNVEV (reference sequence). The trim removed 3 bases at V and 3 bases at J, leaving 1 base unmatched. There are 13 residues in the CDR3. The CDR3 loop reads CASSFGGEETQYF. As DNA, the CDR3 is TGTGCCAGCAGTTTTGGGGGGGAAGAGACCCAGTACTTC.

Here the CDR3 DNA reads TGTGCCAGCAGCTTAACCAGCGGTAGCAATCAGCCCCAGCATTTT. The encoded protein is CASSLTSGSNQPQHF. The chain is built from TRBV11-2 and TRBJ1-5, with D hard to call. Trimming took 2 bases from V and 0 from J, leaving 8 bases between them. Per germline, CDR1 SGHAT and CDR2 FQNNGV. The CDR3 totals 15 residues.

This rearrangement joins TRBV12-3 or TRBV12-4 to TRBJ2-7; 7 positions match TRBD2. There are 15 residues in the CDR3. J was trimmed by 3 bases and V by 1 base; bases with no gene match: 6. DNA of the CDR3: TGTGCCAGCAGTTTAGGGCTAGCGGTTAACTACGAGCAGTACTTC. This translates into CASSLGLAVNYEQYF.

The chain couples TRBV10-3 to TRBJ2-7; D might be TRBD1 (6 bases). Trimming took 5 bases from V and 2 from J, leaving 10 bases between them. The CDR3 is made up of 13 amino acids. Germline V gives CDR1 ENHRY, CDR2 SYGVKD. In DNA, the CDR3 is TGTGCCATCAGTATACAGGGCCCCTACGAGCAGTACTTC. It specifies CAISIQGPYEQYF.

The chain has TRBV20-1 and TRBJ2-6; TRBD1 is a possible D gene (5 bases). Trimming stripped 6 bases from V and 1 base from J, with 7 bases between. Per the germline V gene, CDR1 is DFQATT and CDR2 is SNEGSKA (reference sequence). The CDR3 totals 13 residues. CDR3 sequence (DNA): TGCAGTGCAGGGGTTTCTGGGGCCAACGTCCTGACTTTC. It specifies CSAGVSGANVLTF.

The chain combines TRBV7-9 with TRBJ2-3; maybe TRBD2 (5 bases). Germline loops: CDR1 SEHNR, CDR2 FQNEAQ (reference sequence). The CDR3 runs to 15 residues. Trimming took off 1 base at V and 6 bases at J, with 14 bases between the two ends. Here the CDR3 DNA reads TGTGCCAGCAGCTTAGAAGGGCTAGCCTTCGATACGCAGTATTTT. This codes for CASSLEGLAFDTQYF.

This clonotype appeared a single time. The chain recombines TRBV19 with TRBJ2-3; TRBD1 is a possible D gene (5 bases). The germline gives CDR1 LNHDA, CDR2 SQIVND (reference sequence). CDR3 size: 15 residues. V lost 8 bases and J lost 8, with 23 bases in between. CDR3 nucleotides: TGTGCCAGTCTTGCCAAGTTGGGGCCATCAGCTACGCAGTATTTT. Translated, it gives CASLAKLGPSATQYF.

This rearrangement joins TRBV10-3 to TRBJ2-5; a possible D gene is TRBD1 (6 bases). In germline, CDR1 is ENHRY, CDR2 SYGVKD. Trimming shortened V by 6 bases and J by 1 base, and 15 bases separated the two germline ends. The CDR3 covers 15 residues. In DNA, the CDR3 is TGTGCCATCAGCAGTCCTCAGGGGACCCAAGAGACCCAGTACTTC. It codes for CAISSPQGTQETQYF.

J is TRBJ2-7 and V is TRBV4-3; D is undetermined. The CDR3 contains 16 residues. Germline CDR1 is LGHNA and CDR2 is YSLEER. Trimming left V 4 bases short and J 2 bases short, with 18 bases between. CDR3 bases: TGCGCCAGCAGCCCAGGCAGGCAGGCCCGCCCCTACGAGCAGTACTTC. It codes for CASSPGRQARPYEQYF.

The chain carries TRBV9 and TRBJ2-4, with D possibly matching TRBD1 (5 bases). Deletions cut 2 bases from V and 8 bases from J, with 14 bases between. This CDR3 spans 14 amino acids. Germline V gives CDR1 SGDLS, CDR2 YYNGEE. The CDR3: CASSVGQRRDIQYF. For the CDR3, the DNA is TGTGCCAGCAGCGTTGGCCAGCGCAGGGACATTCAGTACTTC.